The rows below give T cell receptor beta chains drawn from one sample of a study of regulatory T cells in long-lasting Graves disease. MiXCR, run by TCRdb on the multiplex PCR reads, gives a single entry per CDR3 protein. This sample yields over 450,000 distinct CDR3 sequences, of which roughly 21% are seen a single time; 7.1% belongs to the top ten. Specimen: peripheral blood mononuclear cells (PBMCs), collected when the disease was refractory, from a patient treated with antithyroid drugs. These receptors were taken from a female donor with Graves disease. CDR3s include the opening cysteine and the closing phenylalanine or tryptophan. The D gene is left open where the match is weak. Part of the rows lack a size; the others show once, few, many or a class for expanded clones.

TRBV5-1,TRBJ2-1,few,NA,TGCGCCAGCAGCCTCCGGGGCCACAATGAGCAGTTCTTC,CASSLRGHNEQFF
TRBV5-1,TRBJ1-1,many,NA,TGCGCCAGCAGCTTGGCATCCGGCACAACTGAAGCTTTCTTT,CASSLASGTTEAFF
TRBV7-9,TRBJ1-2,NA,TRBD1,TGTGCCAGCAGCCGGGTGGGTGGACAGGGCTATGGCTACACCTTC,CASSRVGGQGYGYTF
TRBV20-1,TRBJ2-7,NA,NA,TGCAGTGCTAGCGGCGGGCGTTGGGGTTACGAGCAGTACTTC,CSASGGRWGYEQYF
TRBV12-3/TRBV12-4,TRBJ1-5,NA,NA,TGTGCCAGCAGTTCCTCTAGCGCAGGAGGTCATCAGCCCCAGCATTTT,CASSSSSAGGHQPQHF
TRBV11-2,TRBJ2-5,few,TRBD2,TGTGCCAGCTCACCTGTGGCTAGCGGTGAAGAGACCCAGTACTTC,CASSPVASGEETQYF
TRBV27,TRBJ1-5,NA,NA,TGTGCCAGCAGTGAACTTTCGACAGGACGGCCCCAGCATTTT,CASSELSTGRPQHF
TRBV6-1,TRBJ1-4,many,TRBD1,TGTGCCAGCATAGGGGGACAGGGCAATGAAAAACTGTTTTTT,CASIGGQGNEKLFF
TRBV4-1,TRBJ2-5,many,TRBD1,TGCGCCAGCAGCCCCGGACAGGGCAGACGAGAGACCCAGTACTTC,CASSPGQGRRETQYF
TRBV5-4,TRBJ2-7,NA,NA,TGTGCCAGCAGCTTAAGGGGACGGGGGAGCGCGTACGAGCAGTACTTC,CASSLRGRGSAYEQYF
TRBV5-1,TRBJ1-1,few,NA,TGCGCCAGCAGCATGCAGGGATTTGACATGAACACTGAAGCTTTCTTT,CASSMQGFDMNTEAFF
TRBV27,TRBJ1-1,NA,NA,TGTGCCAGCAGTTTCGGGGTTCAGAACACTGAAGCTTTCTTT,CASSFGVQNTEAFF
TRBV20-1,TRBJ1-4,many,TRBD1,TGCAGTGCTAGGGGACTGCAGGGGGCACTTAATGAAAAACTGTTTTTT,CSARGLQGALNEKLFF
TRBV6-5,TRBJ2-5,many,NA,TGTGCCAGCAGTTACGGGGGGAAAGAGACCCAGTACTTC,CASSYGGKETQYF